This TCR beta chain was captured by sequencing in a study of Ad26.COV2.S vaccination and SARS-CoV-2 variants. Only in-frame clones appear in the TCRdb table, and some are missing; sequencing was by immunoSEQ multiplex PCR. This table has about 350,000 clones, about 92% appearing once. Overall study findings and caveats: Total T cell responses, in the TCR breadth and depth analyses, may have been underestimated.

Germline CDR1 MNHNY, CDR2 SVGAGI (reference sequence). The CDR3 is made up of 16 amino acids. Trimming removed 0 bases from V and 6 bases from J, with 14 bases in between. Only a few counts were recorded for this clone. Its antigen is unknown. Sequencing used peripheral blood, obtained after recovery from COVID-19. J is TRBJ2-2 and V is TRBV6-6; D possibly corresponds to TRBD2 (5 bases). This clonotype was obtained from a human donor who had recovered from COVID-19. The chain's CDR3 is CASSYSPGKGAGELFF. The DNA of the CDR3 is TGTGCCAGCAGTTACTCGCCGGGAAAAGGAGCCGGGGAGCTGTTTTTT.